This is a list of T cell receptor beta chains from one sample in a study of blood T cell repertoires in COVID-19. TCRdb keeps only in-frame clones here, not all; method: immunoSEQ multiplex PCR. The repertoire includes more than 65,000 clones, roughly four fifths of them detected once, and roughly 7.3% sits in the top ten. The sample taken for sequencing was peripheral blood. Receptor source: a human donor in a cohort sampled during active COVID-19. The CDR3 runs from the conserved cysteine through the conserved F or W. The order of the fields is clone size, D gene, J gene, V gene, CDR3 DNA, CDR3 protein. A D gene is named only where the DNA matches it firmly. The size of a clone is reported for some rows only, either as once, few or many, or as a class for expanded clones.

size: NA; D: NA; J: TRBJ2-5; V: TRBV7-7; DNA: TGTGCTAGCAGACGCGGGGTACAAGAGACCCAGTACTTC; CDR3: CASRRGVQETQYF
size: NA; D: NA; J: TRBJ2-2; V: TRBV5-8; DNA: TGTGCCAGCAGCTTGGCCAGAAACACCGGGGAGCTGTTTTTT; CDR3: CASSLARNTGELFF
size: NA; D: TRBD1; J: TRBJ2-7; V: TRBV7-9; DNA: TGTGCCAGCAGCATAAACCGGGACAGGACCTCTAAGATGTCTCGTCTCGAGCAGTACTTC; CDR3: CASSINRDRTSKMSRLEQYF
size: NA; D: TRBD2; J: TRBJ2-7; V: TRBV7-9; DNA: TGTGCCAGCAGCAGCGGGACTTCCTACGAGCAGTACTTC; CDR3: CASSSGTSYEQYF
size: few; D: TRBD1; J: TRBJ1-6; V: TRBV4-1; DNA: TGCGCCAGCAGCCAAGGGGACAGGGGAAATTCACCCCTCCACTTT; CDR3: CASSQGDRGNSPLHF
size: NA; D: TRBD1; J: TRBJ2-7; V: TRBV7-2; DNA: TGTGCCAGCAGCAGGACAGGGGAATCCTACGAGCAGTACTTC; CDR3: CASSRTGESYEQYF
size: NA; D: NA; J: TRBJ2-7; V: TRBV3-1/TRBV3-2; DNA: TGTGCCAGCAGCCCGTTCTACGAGCAGTACTTC; CDR3: CASSPFYEQYF
size: NA; D: TRBD1; J: TRBJ1-1; V: TRBV30; DNA: TGTGCCTGGAGTCGGAGGACAGGGGGCTTTACTGAAGCTTTCTTT; CDR3: CAWSRRTGGFTEAFF
size: NA; D: NA; J: TRBJ1-1; V: TRBV27; DNA: TGTGCCAGCAGTAGACGACGGGGGACTGAAGCTTTCTTT; CDR3: CASSRRRGTEAFF
size: few; D: TRBD2; J: TRBJ2-7; V: TRBV5-5; DNA: TGTGCCAGCAGCAAAAGACTAGCGGGACACTACGAGCAGTACTTC; CDR3: CASSKRLAGHYEQYF
size: NA; D: NA; J: TRBJ1-2; V: TRBV7-2; DNA: TGTGCCAGCAGCTTTGGCTTTGTAAACTATGGCTACACCTTC; CDR3: CASSFGFVNYGYTF
size: NA; D: TRBD1; J: TRBJ1-5; V: TRBV25-1; DNA: TGTGCCAGCAGTGGCCGGGACAGTTACCAGCCCCAGCATTTT; CDR3: CASSGRDSYQPQHF
size: NA; D: TRBD1; J: TRBJ2-2; V: TRBV24-1; DNA: TGTGCCACCAGTGATGGACAGGGTTTTTCCGGGGAGCTGTTTTTT; CDR3: CATSDGQGFSGELFF
size: NA; D: NA; J: TRBJ1-1; V: TRBV19; DNA: TGTGCCAGTAGTATATATGGAGGTGAAGCTTTCTTT; CDR3: CASSIYGGEAFF
size: NA; D: TRBD2; J: TRBJ2-1; V: TRBV10-1; DNA: TGCGCCAGCACTATAGCGGGGGAGAGCTCCTACAATGAGCAGTTCTTC; CDR3: CASTIAGESSYNEQFF
size: NA; D: TRBD1; J: TRBJ2-5; V: TRBV11-3; DNA: TGTGCCAGCAGCTTAGGAGTGACAGGGGATTTGGAGACCCAGTACTTC; CDR3: CASSLGVTGDLETQYF
size: NA; D: TRBD2; J: TRBJ2-7; V: TRBV28; DNA: TGTGCCAGCAGGGCTAGCGGGGCCTACGAGCAGTACTTC; CDR3: CASRASGAYEQYF
size: NA; D: TRBD2; J: TRBJ2-2; V: TRBV24-1; DNA: TGTGCCACCAGTGAGGGGCAGCGGGGGGTCGCGAACACCGGGGAGCTGTTTTTT; CDR3: CATSEGQRGVANTGELFF
size: medium-sized; D: TRBD1; J: TRBJ1-6; V: TRBV7-9; DNA: TGTGCCAGCAGCTTAACACAGGGGTATTCACCCCTCCACTTT; CDR3: CASSLTQGYSPLHF
size: NA; D: TRBD1; J: TRBJ1-6; V: TRBV6-1; DNA: TGTGCCAGCAGTGAATTCCCGACAGGGACGGGATCACCCCTCCACTTT; CDR3: CASSEFPTGTGSPLHF
size: NA; D: NA; J: TRBJ2-1; V: TRBV6-6; DNA: TGTGCCAGCAGTTACAGAGGGACAAACAATGAGCAGTTCTTC; CDR3: CASSYRGTNNEQFF
size: once; D: NA; J: TRBJ2-5; V: TRBV7-8; DNA: TGTGCCAGCAGCTTTGCGTCGGGGGGCCGGGAGACCCAGTACTTC; CDR3: CASSFASGGRETQYF
size: NA; D: NA; J: TRBJ1-2; V: TRBV6-5; DNA: TGTGCCAGCGGAGGTGGCTATGGCTACACCTTC; CDR3: CASGGGYGYTF
size: NA; D: NA; J: TRBJ1-3; V: TRBV7-9; DNA: TGTGCCAGCAGCTTAGTGTTTGGTCCGAGGGAGGACACCATATATTTT; CDR3: CASSLVFGPREDTIYF
size: NA; D: TRBD2; J: TRBJ2-7; V: TRBV27; DNA: TGTGCCAGCAGGACTAGCAACTCCTACGAGCAGTACTTC; CDR3: CASRTSNSYEQYF
size: once; D: NA; J: TRBJ1-5; V: TRBV7-2; DNA: TGTGCCAGCAGCCCCTGGGCCGATCAGCCCCAGCATTTT; CDR3: CASSPWADQPQHF
size: NA; D: NA; J: TRBJ1-3; V: TRBV2; DNA: TGTGCCAGCAGGAAGACAGCATCTGGAAACACCATATATTTT; CDR3: CASRKTASGNTIYF